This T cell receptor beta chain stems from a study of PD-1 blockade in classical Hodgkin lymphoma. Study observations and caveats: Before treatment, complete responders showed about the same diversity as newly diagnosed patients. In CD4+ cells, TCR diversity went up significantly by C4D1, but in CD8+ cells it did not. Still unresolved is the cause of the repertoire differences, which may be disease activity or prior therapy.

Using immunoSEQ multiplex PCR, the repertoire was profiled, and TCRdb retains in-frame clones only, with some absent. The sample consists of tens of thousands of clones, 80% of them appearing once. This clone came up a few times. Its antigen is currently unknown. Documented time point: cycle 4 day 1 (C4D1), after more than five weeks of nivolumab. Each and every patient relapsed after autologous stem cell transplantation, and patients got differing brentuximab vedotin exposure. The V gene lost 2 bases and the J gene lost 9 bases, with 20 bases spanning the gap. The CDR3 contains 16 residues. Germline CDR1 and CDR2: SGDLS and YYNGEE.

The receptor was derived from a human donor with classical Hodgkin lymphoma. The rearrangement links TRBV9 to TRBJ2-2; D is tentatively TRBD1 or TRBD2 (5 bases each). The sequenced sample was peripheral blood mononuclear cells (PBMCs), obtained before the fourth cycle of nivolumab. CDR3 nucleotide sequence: TGTGCCAGCAGCGTCAGGGACGTGGAACGGTCTAGGGAGCTGTTTTTT. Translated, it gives CASSVRDVERSRELFF.